The 19 T cell receptor beta chains in this list originate from one sample, sequenced in a study of CD8 T cells in ankylosing spondylitis. Study results and limitations: There was a TCR beta motif, made of several highly homologous variants, that appeared characteristic of ankylosing spondylitis blood.

TCRdb passed the 5' RACE reads through MiXCR, listing each CDR3 protein once. This table has roughly 700,000 distinct CDR3 sequences, 15% to 20% appearing once. Their antigens remain unidentified. The sequenced material came from blood, either unsorted or a sorted T cell fraction (not recorded which). Every receptor here comes from a male donor with ankylosing spondylitis.

V and J are TRBV4-3 and TRBJ2-1, with D perhaps TRBD2 (6 bases). Trimming left V 1 base short and J 7 bases short, with 17 bases between. The CDR3 spans 16 residues. Germline lookup yields CDR1 LGHNA and CDR2 YSLEER. The CDR3 here is CASSQAASAPGNEQFF. CDR3 sequence (DNA): TGCGCCAGCAGCCAAGCAGCTAGCGCTCCGGGTAATGAGCAGTTCTTC.

This clonotype has at least ten counts. The chain has TRBV12-3 or TRBV12-4 and TRBJ2-1; D uncertain. With 4 bases removed from V and 2 bases from J, the gap between germline ends came to 12 bases. The CDR3 is made up of 15 amino acids. The CDR3 DNA is TGTGCCAGCAGTTCCGACGGAATTGCCTACAATGAGCAGTTCTTC. Translated: CASSSDGIAYNEQFF.

This clonotype has more than one count but fewer than ten. The V call is TRBV6-2 or TRBV6-3, the J call TRBJ2-7; 12 bases are a match to TRBD2. There are 16 residues in the CDR3. Germline V gene data show CDR1 as MNHEY and CDR2 as SVGEGT. Trimming took 2 bases from V and 3 from J; bases not matched to a gene: 5. Written as DNA, the CDR3 is TGTGCCAGCAGTTACGGTACTAGCGGGAGGATCTACGAGCAGTACTTC. This translates into CASSYGTSGRIYEQYF.

This clonotype came up many times. The chain combines TRBV12-3 or TRBV12-4 with TRBJ2-1; 14 bases map to TRBD2. The CDR3 runs 15 residues. J gave up 10 bases and V 4 bases, and 6 bases lay outside the gene matches. CDR3 loop: CASSWGLAGDPEQFF. CDR3 nucleotide sequence: TGTGCCAGCAGTTGGGGACTAGCGGGAGACCCAGAGCAGTTCTTC.

V usage is TRBV2 and J usage is TRBJ1-5, with D possibly matching TRBD1 (5 bases). This CDR3 is 13 amino acids long. V shed 7 bases and J shed 3 bases, with 10 bases lying between them. CDR1 is SNHLY and CDR2 is FYNNEI in the germline V gene. The CDR3 reads CASMGRDNQPQHF. The DNA for the CDR3 is TGTGCCAGCATGGGACGGGACAATCAGCCCCAGCATTTT.

This clonotype was seen a handful of times. This rearrangement joins TRBV6-1 to TRBJ2-5, with TRBD1 matching over 8 bases. Trimming removed 6 bases from V and 0 bases from J; junction bases left unmatched: 6. Germline loops: CDR1 MNHNS, CDR2 SASEGT. The CDR3 runs to 15 residues. The CDR3 DNA follows: TGTGCCAGCAGCCCAGGGGGCCACGACCAAGAGACCCAGTACTTC. It is translated as CASSPGGHDQETQYF.

This chain connects TRBV2 to TRBJ2-5; 7 bases fit TRBD2. Unmatched junction bases numbered 5, after V lost 4 bases and J lost 0 bases. Germline V gene data show CDR1 as SNHLY and CDR2 as FYNNEI. The CDR3 totals 15 residues. Here the CDR3 DNA reads TGTGCCAGCAGTGGCCCAGCGGGGTACCAAGAGACCCAGTACTTC. Its translation: CASSGPAGYQETQYF. Full variable domain (missing parts from reference TRBV2 and TRBJ2-5): EPEVTQTPSHQVTQMGQEVILRCVPISNHLYFYWYRQILGQKVEFLVSFYNNEISEKSEIFDDQFSVERPDGSNFTLKIRSTKLEDSAMYFCASSGPAGYQETQYFGPGTRLLVL.

The CDR3 DNA reads as TGCGCCAGCGGACTTCGGACTAGCGGGATTGTCCACGAGCAGTACTTC. Translated, it gives CASGLRTSGIVHEQYF. The V and J genes are TRBV5-1 and TRBJ2-7, with 12 positions matching TRBD2. The CDR3 contains 16 residues. J was trimmed by 5 bases and V by 7 bases; bases with no gene match: 13. From germline, CDR1 is SGHRS and CDR2 YFSETQ.

V is TRBV4-1 and J is TRBJ2-7, with a weak D call TRBD1 (6 bases). Trimming cost V 3 bases and J 0 bases, with 12 bases left between them. The CDR3 is 15 amino acids. Germline CDR1 and CDR2: MGHRA and YSYEKL. The CDR3 loop reads CASSQDPGHSYEQYF. CDR3 bases: TGCGCCAGCAGCCAGGATCCGGGACACTCCTACGAGCAGTACTTC.

V gene TRBV20-1 combines with J gene TRBJ2-3; tentatively, D is TRBD1 or TRBD2 (6 bases each). V lost 6 bases and J lost 9, with 16 bases in between. From germline, CDR1 is DFQATT and CDR2 SNEGSKA (reference sequence). The CDR3 has 12 residues. The CDR3 sequence: CSARRGEYTQYF. DNA for the CDR3: TGCAGTGCCCGAAGGGGGGAGTACACGCAGTATTTT.

The chain combines TRBV4-1 with TRBJ1-1, with 8 bases matching TRBD1. V trimming: 1 base; J trimming: 9 bases; junction bases outside the gene matches: 4. The CDR3 loop spans 13 amino acids. CDR1 and CDR2 (germline): MGHRA, YSYEKL. CDR3 nucleotide sequence: TGCGCCAGCAGCCAAGTGGACAGGGTTCAAGCTTTCTTT. Protein sequence: CASSQVDRVQAFF.

J is TRBJ2-7 and V is TRBV6-5, with D unresolved. V lost 11 bases to trimming and J lost 2 bases, with 1 base between them. This CDR3 has 8 amino acids. Germline loops: CDR1 MNHEY, CDR2 SVGAGI. The CDR3 spells CAAYEQYF. Here the CDR3 DNA reads TGTGCCGCCTACGAGCAGTACTTC.

This chain links TRBV12-3 or TRBV12-4 with TRBJ1-2, with D unclear. V lost 2 bases and J 3 bases, leaving 19 bases between the germline ends. The CDR3 consists of 17 residues. DNA of the CDR3: TGTGCCAGCAGTTTATGGTCGCGGATCCGGGTGGACTATGGCTACACCTTC. It translates to CASSLWSRIRVDYGYTF.

At least ten counts were recorded for this clonotype. The chain is built from TRBV12-3 or TRBV12-4 and TRBJ1-1, with D maybe TRBD1 (6 bases). V lost 2 bases and J 4 bases, leaving 11 bases between the germline ends. This CDR3 contains 14 residues. CDR3 loop: CASSLFEGGTEAFF. The CDR3 region has the DNA TGTGCCAGCAGTTTATTTGAGGGGGGCACTGAAGCTTTCTTT.

This clonotype was found many times. V usage is TRBV12-3 or TRBV12-4 and J usage is TRBJ2-1; TRBD2 agrees at 8 bases. The CDR3 is made up of 15 amino acids. V dropped 2 bases and J dropped 6; count of bases not matched to a gene: 6. Written as DNA, the CDR3 is TGTGCCAGCAGTTTATCGGGGGGGCCGATCAATGAGCAGTTCTTC. Translated: CASSLSGGPINEQFF.

The chain couples TRBV6-1 to TRBJ1-3; 7 bases align to TRBD1. Germline-derived CDR1 and CDR2 are MNHNS and SASEGT. V was clipped by 5 bases and J by 3 bases; unmatched bases: 10. The CDR3 sequence is 16 residues long. In DNA, the CDR3 is TGTGCCAGCAGTAGGAAGGTCTCAGGGGGTGGAAACACCATATATTTT. The encoded protein is CASSRKVSGGGNTIYF.

This clonotype was observed a handful of times. The genes are TRBV20-1 and TRBJ2-5, with 8 bases matching TRBD2. The CDR3 is 14 residues long. V lost 6 bases to trimming and J lost 2 bases; unmatched junction nucleotides: 8. CDR1 and CDR2 from the germline V gene are DFQATT and SNEGSKA (reference sequence). The CDR3 sequence is CSAVGGGVQETQYF. CDR3 DNA sequence: TGCAGTGCGGTCGGGGGGGGCGTGCAAGAGACCCAGTACTTC.

CDR3 residues: CASGREPRNEQFF. CDR3 in DNA: TGTGCCAGCGGGCGGGAGCCAAGGAATGAGCAGTTCTTC. This chain uses TRBV7-9 with TRBJ2-1, with 7 bases matching TRBD2. The CDR3 runs to 13 residues. J lost 7 bases, V lost 8 bases, and 8 bases had no gene match. Germline V gene data show CDR1 as SEHNR and CDR2 as FQNEAQ (reference sequence).

This clonotype was recorded a few times. The rearrangement links TRBV11-2 to TRBJ2-7, with TRBD2 as a possible D gene (5 bases). Germline CDR1 reads SGHAT; CDR2 reads FQNNGV. V was trimmed by 5 bases and J by 0 bases, leaving 8 bases between them. The length of the CDR3 is 13 residues. The CDR3 protein is CASSHGLSYEQYF. CDR3 in DNA: TGTGCCAGCAGCCATGGACTCTCCTACGAGCAGTACTTC.